The sequence of this T cell receptor beta chain was determined in a study of blood T cell repertoires in COVID-19. Turning to the study itself: Whether acute or convalescent, the COVID-19 samples came from the United States, Italy and Spain.

V shed 4 bases and J shed 6 bases, with 9 bases lying between them. The germline V gene has CDR1 SGHNT and CDR2 YENEEA. This CDR3 has 13 amino acids. Profiled with immunoSEQ multiplex PCR; TCRdb holds only in-frame clones, not every one. The sample carries some 310,000 clones, 75% to 90% recorded once. It was during active infection that Seattle patients were enrolled and then longitudinally followed. This sequence originates from a woman aged 25 to 39 with COVID-19, enrolled during active disease. The V and J genes are TRBV11-3 and TRBJ2-2, with D maybe TRBD2 (5 bases). Input material: peripheral blood. DNA for the CDR3: TGTGCCAGCAGCTATACAGCGGCCGGGGAGCTGTTTTTT. It translates to CASSYTAAGELFF.